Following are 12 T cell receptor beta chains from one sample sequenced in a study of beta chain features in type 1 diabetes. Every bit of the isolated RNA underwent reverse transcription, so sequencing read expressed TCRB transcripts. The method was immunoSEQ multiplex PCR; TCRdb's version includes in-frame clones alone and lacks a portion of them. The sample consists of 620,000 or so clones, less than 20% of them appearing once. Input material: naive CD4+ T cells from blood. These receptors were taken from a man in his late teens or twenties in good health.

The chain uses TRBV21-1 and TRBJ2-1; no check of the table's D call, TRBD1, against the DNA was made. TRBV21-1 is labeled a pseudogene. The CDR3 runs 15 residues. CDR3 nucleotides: TGTGCCAGCAGCAAAGGAGACAGGGGACACAATGAGCAGTTCTTC. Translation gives CASSKGDRGHNEQFF.

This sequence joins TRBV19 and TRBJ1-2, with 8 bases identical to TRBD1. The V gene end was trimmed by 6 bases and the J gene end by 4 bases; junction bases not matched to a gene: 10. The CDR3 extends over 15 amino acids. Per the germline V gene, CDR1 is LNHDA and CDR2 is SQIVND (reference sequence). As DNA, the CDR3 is TGTGCCAGTAGACCAGGGACAGGTGACATCTATGGCTACACCTTC. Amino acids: CASRPGTGDIYGYTF.

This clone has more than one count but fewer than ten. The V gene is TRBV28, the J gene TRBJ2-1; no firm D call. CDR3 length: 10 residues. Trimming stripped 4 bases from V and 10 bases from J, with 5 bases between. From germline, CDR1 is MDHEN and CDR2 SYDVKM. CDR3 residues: CASSSREQFF. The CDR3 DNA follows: TGTGCCAGCAGTTCAAGGGAGCAGTTCTTC.

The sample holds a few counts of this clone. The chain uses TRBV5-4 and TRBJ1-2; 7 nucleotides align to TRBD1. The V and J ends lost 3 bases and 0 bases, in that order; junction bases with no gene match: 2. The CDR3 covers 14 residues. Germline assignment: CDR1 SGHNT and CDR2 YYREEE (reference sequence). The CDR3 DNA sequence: TGTGCCAGCAGCTATGGGACAGCTAACTATGGCTACACCTTC. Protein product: CASSYGTANYGYTF.

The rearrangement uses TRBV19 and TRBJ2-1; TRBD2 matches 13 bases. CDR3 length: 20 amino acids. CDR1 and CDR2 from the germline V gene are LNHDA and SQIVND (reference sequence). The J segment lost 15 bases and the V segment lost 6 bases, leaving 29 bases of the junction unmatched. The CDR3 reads CASRGRDGVRGTSGIGRTFF. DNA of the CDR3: TGTGCCAGTAGAGGGAGGGACGGTGTTCGCGGGACTAGCGGGATTGGCCGTACGTTCTTC.

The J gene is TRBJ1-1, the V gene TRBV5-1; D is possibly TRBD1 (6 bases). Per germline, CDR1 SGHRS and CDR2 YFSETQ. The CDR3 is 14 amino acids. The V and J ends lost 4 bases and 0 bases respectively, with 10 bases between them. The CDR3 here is CASSRQDLNTEAFF. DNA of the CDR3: TGCGCCAGCAGCCGACAGGACTTGAACACTGAAGCTTTCTTT.

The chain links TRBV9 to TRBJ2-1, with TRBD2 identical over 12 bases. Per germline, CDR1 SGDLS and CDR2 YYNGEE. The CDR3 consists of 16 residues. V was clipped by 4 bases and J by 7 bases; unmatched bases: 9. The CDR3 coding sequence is TGTGCCAGCAGCCCCCACCTAGCGGGGGGGCAGAATGAGCAGTTCTTC. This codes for CASSPHLAGGQNEQFF.

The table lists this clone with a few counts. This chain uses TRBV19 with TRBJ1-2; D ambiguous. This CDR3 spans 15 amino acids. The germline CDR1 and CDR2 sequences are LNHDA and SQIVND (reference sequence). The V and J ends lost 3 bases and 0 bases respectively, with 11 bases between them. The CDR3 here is CASSIRRTSNYGYTF. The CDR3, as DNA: TGTGCCAGTAGTATCCGGCGGACGTCTAACTATGGCTACACCTTC.

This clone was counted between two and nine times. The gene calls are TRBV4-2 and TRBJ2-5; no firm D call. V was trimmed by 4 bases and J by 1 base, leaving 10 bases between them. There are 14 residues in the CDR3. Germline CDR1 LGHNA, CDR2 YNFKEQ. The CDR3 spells CASSPGYSQETQYF. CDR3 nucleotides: TGTGCCAGCAGCCCCGGGTACAGCCAAGAGACCCAGTACTTC.

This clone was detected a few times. The CDR3 reads CSGIGGGYEQYF. CDR3 DNA: TGCAGTGGAATAGGGGGGGGATACGAGCAGTACTTC. The rearrangement uses TRBV29-1 and TRBJ2-7; D is possibly TRBD2 (7 bases). The CDR3 is 12 amino acids. Germline V CDR1 and CDR2: SQVTM, ANQGSEA.

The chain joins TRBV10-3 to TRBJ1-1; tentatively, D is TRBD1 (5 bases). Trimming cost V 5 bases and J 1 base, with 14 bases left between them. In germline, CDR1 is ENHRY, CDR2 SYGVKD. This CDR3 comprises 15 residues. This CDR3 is CAISRAGTANTEAFF. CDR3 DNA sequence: TGTGCCATCAGTAGGGCCGGGACGGCGAACACTGAAGCTTTCTTT.

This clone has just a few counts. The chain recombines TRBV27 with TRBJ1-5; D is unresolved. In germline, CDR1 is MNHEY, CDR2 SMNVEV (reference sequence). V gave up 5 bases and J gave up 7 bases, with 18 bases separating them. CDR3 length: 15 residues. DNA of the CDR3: TGTGCCAGCAGTGCCGGCGAAGGGTTGTACCAGCCCCAGCATTTT. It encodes CASSAGEGLYQPQHF.